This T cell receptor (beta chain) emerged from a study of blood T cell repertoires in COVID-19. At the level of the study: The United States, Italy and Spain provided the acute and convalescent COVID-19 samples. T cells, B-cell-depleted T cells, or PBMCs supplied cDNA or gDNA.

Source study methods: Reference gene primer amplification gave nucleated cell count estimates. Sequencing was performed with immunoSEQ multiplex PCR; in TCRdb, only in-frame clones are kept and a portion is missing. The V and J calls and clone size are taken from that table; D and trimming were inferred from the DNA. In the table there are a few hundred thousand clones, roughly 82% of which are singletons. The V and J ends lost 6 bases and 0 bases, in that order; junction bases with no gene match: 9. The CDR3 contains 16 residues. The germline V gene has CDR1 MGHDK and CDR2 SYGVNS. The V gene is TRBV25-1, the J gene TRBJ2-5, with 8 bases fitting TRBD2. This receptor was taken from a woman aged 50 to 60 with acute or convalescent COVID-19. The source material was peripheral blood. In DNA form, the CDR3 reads TGTGCCAGCAGCCCCCGGGGGCGGGAGGACCAAGAGACCCAGTACTTC. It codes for CASSPRGREDQETQYF.